This T cell receptor beta chain emerged from a study of human T cells and chemical hapten exposure. Study summary: Throughout the approximately 25-week study, diphenylcyclopropenone was applied weekly to the patients' scalps. Study-level points and caveats: The number of TCRs above 1 in 1000 frequency did not change after DPC sensitization.

TCRdb called the RACE reads again in MiXCR, with one record for every CDR3 protein. Of about 81,000 distinct CDR3 sequences listed, 7% to 8% are singletons. On this clonotype itself: Its specificity is not known.

Germline trimming cut 1 base from V and 3 bases from J; bases unmatched to any gene: 2. Germline values: CDR1 MNHEY, CDR2 SMNVEV (reference sequence). This CDR3 contains 14 residues. Time point specified: patch test 1, 2 weeks after DPC sensitization. Documented treatment: therapeutic diphenylcyclopropenone sensitization with weekly scalp DPC. Alopecia patients, 18 to 70 years old and DPC-suitable, served as donors. The study extracted total RNA from unfractionated whole blood. The TCR comes from a woman between 25 and 40 years old with alopecia areata. Some clones in this sample may be carry-over from other donors' samples. The sample here was whole blood, taken in connection with sensitization to the hapten diphenylcyclopropenone (DPC). V is TRBV27 and J is TRBJ1-2; 7 nucleotides agree with TRBD1. The CDR3 DNA sequence: TGTGCCAGCAGTTTATTTGGGACAGACTATGGCTACACCTTC. This translates into CASSLFGTDYGYTF.